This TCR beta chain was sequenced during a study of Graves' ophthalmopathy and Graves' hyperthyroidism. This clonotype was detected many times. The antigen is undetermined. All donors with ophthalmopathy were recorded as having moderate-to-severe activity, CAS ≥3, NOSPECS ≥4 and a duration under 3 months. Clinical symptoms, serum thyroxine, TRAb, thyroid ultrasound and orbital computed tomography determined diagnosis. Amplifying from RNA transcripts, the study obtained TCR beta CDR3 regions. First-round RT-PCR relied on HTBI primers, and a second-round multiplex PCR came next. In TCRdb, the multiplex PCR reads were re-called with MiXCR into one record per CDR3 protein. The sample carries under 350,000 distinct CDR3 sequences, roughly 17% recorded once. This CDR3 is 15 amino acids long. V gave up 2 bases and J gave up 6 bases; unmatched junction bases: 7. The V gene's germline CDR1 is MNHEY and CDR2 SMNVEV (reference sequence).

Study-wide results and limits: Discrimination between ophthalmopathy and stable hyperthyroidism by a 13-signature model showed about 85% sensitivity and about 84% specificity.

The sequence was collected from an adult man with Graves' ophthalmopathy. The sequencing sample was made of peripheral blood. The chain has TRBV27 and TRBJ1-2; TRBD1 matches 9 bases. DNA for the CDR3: TGTGCCAGCAGTTTAACCTTGACAGGGGGTGATGGCTACACCTTC. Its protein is CASSLTLTGGDGYTF.